The 26 T cell receptor beta chains below come from one sample, sequenced in a study of radiation and T cells in renal cell carcinoma. Profiling relied on immunoSEQ multiplex PCR, and the TCRdb table lists in-frame clones only, not all of them. The sample holds 60,000 to 95,000 clones, approximately 82% seen once. Time point given: blood 4 weeks post-SBRT, at nephrectomy. This sample's treatment: 15 Gy SBRT to primary tumor, nephrectomy 4 weeks later. The sample in question was blood, obtained from a patient whose treatment included radiotherapy and nephrectomy. The origin of the receptors is a woman in her sixties or seventies with renal cell carcinoma.

V and J are TRBV6-1 and TRBJ1-6, with D tentatively TRBD1 (5 bases). The CDR3 extends over 15 amino acids. V was trimmed by 5 bases and J by 7 bases, leaving 15 bases between them. Per the germline V gene, CDR1 is MNHNS and CDR2 is SASEGT. CDR3 sequence: CASSKVGGTNSPLHF. The CDR3, as DNA: TGTGCCAGCAGTAAAGTGGGGGGTACGAATTCACCCCTCCACTTT.

The CDR3 reads CASSLDSGTGAFGQQFF. CDR3 nucleotide sequence: TGTGCCAGCAGCTTAGATTCCGGGACAGGGGCTTTCGGTCAGCAGTTCTTC. The V and J genes are TRBV7-2 and TRBJ2-1; 10 bases agree with TRBD1. V lost 1 base and J lost 11; bases outside the gene matches: 14. The germline gives CDR1 SGHTA, CDR2 FQGNSA. CDR3 length equals 17 residues.

This chain connects TRBV10-1 to TRBJ2-7; 8 nucleotides match TRBD1. The CDR3 sequence is 13 residues long. The J segment lost 6 bases and the V segment lost 5 bases, leaving 6 bases of the junction unmatched. Germline CDR1 reads WNHNN; CDR2 reads SYGVQD (reference sequence). In DNA form, the CDR3 reads TGCGCCAGCAGTTCAGGGGGCCGCGGCGAGCAGTACTTC. Translated, it gives CASSSGGRGEQYF.

CDR3 sequence (DNA): TGCAGCGTTGAACGGGGCGTCGAGACCCAGTACTTC. This sequence encodes CSVERGVETQYF. The rearrangement joins TRBV29-1 to TRBJ2-5, with D perhaps being TRBD1 or TRBD2 (5 bases each). The CDR3 extends over 12 amino acids. Trimming pared 2 bases from V and 5 bases from J, leaving 9 bases between. Per germline, CDR1 SQVTM and CDR2 ANQGSEA.

The chain links TRBV7-3 to TRBJ2-2; D is tentatively TRBD1 or TRBD2 (5 bases each). V was clipped by 5 bases and J by 6 bases, with 22 bases between them. The germline gives CDR1 SGHTA, CDR2 FQGTGA. The CDR3 consists of 17 residues. CDR3 DNA: TGTGCCAGCAGCGGACAAGCGGACCGACAGAAGGCCGGGGAGCTGTTTTTT. Its translation: CASSGQADRQKAGELFF.

V is TRBV29-1 and J is TRBJ2-7, with D perhaps matching TRBD1 or TRBD2 (6 bases each). The V end lost 4 bases, the J end lost 6 bases, and 19 bases lay between the germline ends. The CDR3 loop spans 14 amino acids. Germline V gene data show CDR1 as SQVTM and CDR2 as ANQGSEA. The CDR3 bases are TGCAGCGTTGTCGGAGGGGGTATTCCGTTCGAGCAGTACTTC. It is translated as CSVVGGGIPFEQYF.

The genes are TRBV6-1 and TRBJ1-2; no firm D call. V lost 7 bases, J lost 2 bases, and 11 bases lay in between. The CDR3 has 13 residues. Germline loops: CDR1 MNHNS, CDR2 SASEGT. The CDR3: CASIWTENYGYTF. The CDR3 coding sequence is TGTGCCAGCATTTGGACGGAAAACTATGGCTACACCTTC.

V usage is TRBV7-2 and J usage is TRBJ1-3, with D uncertain. The CDR3 contains 13 residues. The ends were cut back, 4 bases at V and 4 bases at J, with 8 bases in the middle. Germline CDR1 is SGHTA and CDR2 is FQGNSA. CDR3 residues: CASSSEVGNTIYF. Here the CDR3 DNA reads TGTGCCAGCAGCTCCGAGGTCGGAAACACCATATATTTT.

The chain carries TRBV27 and TRBJ2-7; 7 bases match TRBD2. The germline V gene has CDR1 MNHEY and CDR2 SMNVEV (reference sequence). J gave up 4 bases and V 5 bases, and 5 bases lay outside the gene matches. This CDR3 has 13 residues. Here the CDR3 reads CASSIQRGYEQYF. In DNA, the CDR3 is TGTGCCAGCAGTATACAGCGGGGTTACGAGCAGTACTTC.

The chain has TRBV5-4 and TRBJ2-1; TRBD2 agrees at 12 bases. CDR3 length equals 16 residues. CDR1 SGHNT and CDR2 YYREEE come from the germline V gene (reference sequence). V lost 3 bases, J lost 6 bases, and 7 bases stayed unmatched. CDR3 residues: CASSSDGLAGFNEQFF. In DNA, the CDR3 is TGTGCCAGCAGCTCCGACGGACTAGCGGGGTTCAATGAGCAGTTCTTC.

The chain is built from TRBV7-9 and TRBJ1-2, with D possibly being TRBD1 (5 bases). CDR3 length: 13 amino acids. Trimming shortened V by 1 base and J by 8 bases, and 11 bases separated the two germline ends. The V gene's germline CDR1 is SEHNR and CDR2 FQNEAQ (reference sequence). CDR3 amino acids: CASSLDEWGGYTF. CDR3 bases: TGTGCCAGCAGCTTAGATGAGTGGGGGGGCTACACCTTC.

This chain links TRBV4-3 with TRBJ1-1; D may be TRBD1 (5 bases). V dropped 1 base and J dropped 11 bases, with 8 bases sitting between them. Looked up from germline, CDR1 is LGHNA and CDR2 is YSLEER. CDR3 size: 11 residues. The CDR3 sequence is CASSQAGEAFF. The CDR3 DNA reads as TGCGCCAGCAGCCAAGCGGGGGAGGCTTTCTTT.

In its sample, this clone was seen a few times. The rearrangement links TRBV2 to TRBJ2-1; 9 nucleotides line up with TRBD2. The V segment lost 6 bases and the J segment 5 bases; nucleotides outside the gene matches: 8. The CDR3 consists of 15 residues. Germline CDR1 reads SNHLY; CDR2 reads FYNNEI. CDR3 nucleotide sequence: TGTGCCAGCAGAGCTATGGCGGGGGGGAACAATGAGCAGTTCTTC. Protein sequence: CASRAMAGGNNEQFF.

The gene calls are TRBV18 and TRBJ2-5; possibly TRBD2 for D (6 bases). The CDR3 has 14 amino acids. The V gene's germline CDR1 is KGHSH and CDR2 LQKENI. V gave up 5 bases and J gave up 5 bases, with 15 bases separating them. In DNA, the CDR3 is TGTGCCAGCTCAAGCCCCGGGGGAATCGAGACCCAGTACTTC. This encodes CASSSPGGIETQYF.

The chain couples TRBV27 to TRBJ2-7, with 9 bases lining up with TRBD1. After removal of 6 bases from V and 3 bases from J, the junction contained 9 bases not matched to a gene. CDR3 length equals 15 residues. CDR1 is MNHEY and CDR2 is SMNVEV in the germline V gene (reference sequence). The CDR3: CASRSGQGVYYEQYF. DNA for the CDR3: TGTGCCAGCAGATCGGGACAGGGAGTCTACTACGAGCAGTACTTC.

This rearrangement joins TRBV7-6 to TRBJ2-3; the D is unclear. The CDR3 is 14 residues long. Germline CDR1 is SGHVS and CDR2 is FNYEAQ. Deletions cut 1 base from V and 2 bases from J, with 7 bases between. For the CDR3, the DNA is TGTGCCAGCAGCTTAGACACAGCCACAGATACGCAGTATTTT. This translates into CASSLDTATDTQYF.

The chain recombines TRBV6-1 with TRBJ1-5; the D gene is possibly TRBD1 (5 bases). The germline V and J ends were trimmed by 3 bases and 4 bases, with 10 bases remaining between them. The CDR3 has 14 residues. Germline V CDR1 and CDR2: MNHNS, SASEGT. The CDR3 nucleotides are TGTGCCAGCAGTGACCCGACAGATAATCAGCCCCAGCATTTT. This sequence encodes CASSDPTDNQPQHF.

The rearrangement links TRBV30 to TRBJ1-2; D might be TRBD1 (5 bases). Trimming took 4 bases from V and 3 from J, leaving 12 bases between them. Germline CDR1 GTSNPN, CDR2 SVGIG (reference sequence). The CDR3 is made up of 13 amino acids. CDR3 in DNA: TGTGCCTGGACTCGGGGGGAGGACTATGGCTACACCTTC. Translated, it gives CAWTRGEDYGYTF.

The V gene is TRBV23-1, the J gene TRBJ1-6, with D unclear. TRBV23-1 is treated as an ORF (open reading frame) with a function not yet certain. The CDR3 is 17 amino acids. Trimming took 3 bases from V and 3 from J, leaving 15 bases between them. CDR3 sequence: CASSHPKTRFYNSPLHF. The CDR3, as DNA: TGCGCCAGCAGTCACCCGAAGACCAGGTTCTATAATTCACCCCTCCACTTT.

The chain is built from TRBV5-4 and TRBJ2-6, with 7 bases aligning to TRBD2. The ends lost 6 bases at V and 0 bases at J; junction bases unmatched: 15. This CDR3 spans 19 amino acids. Germline CDR1 SGHNT, CDR2 YYREEE (reference sequence). Here the CDR3 reads CASTPRGDGLLSGANVLTF. The CDR3 nucleotides read TGTGCCAGCACCCCACGGGGGGACGGATTACTCTCTGGGGCCAACGTCCTGACTTTC.

V is TRBV4-3 and J is TRBJ1-2, with 10 bases fitting TRBD1. This CDR3 has 16 residues. Germline-derived CDR1 and CDR2 are LGHNA and YSLEER. With V trimmed by 7 bases and J by 6 bases, 14 bases remained unmatched. The DNA of the CDR3 is TGCGCCAGCAACCGGGACAGGGGTCATTCGAGGGATGGCTACACCTTC. Translation gives CASNRDRGHSRDGYTF.

The CDR3 loop is CASSSGVAEAFF. The CDR3 DNA follows: TGTGCCAGCAGTTCAGGGGTGGCTGAAGCTTTCTTT. The chain couples TRBV5-5 to TRBJ1-1, with a tentative D call TRBD1 (6 bases). Germline V gene sequence: CDR1 SGHKS, CDR2 YYEKEE (reference sequence). Trimming shortened V by 5 bases and J by 6 bases, and 11 bases separated the two germline ends. There are 12 residues in the CDR3.

The chain combines TRBV5-8 with TRBJ2-4, with D unclear. This CDR3 has 14 amino acids. Germline CDR1 and CDR2: SGHTS and YDEGEE. The germline V and J ends were trimmed by 0 bases and 3 bases, with 7 bases remaining between them. The CDR3: CASSLGPDKNIQYF. The CDR3 DNA is TGTGCCAGCAGCTTGGGGCCGGACAAAAACATTCAGTACTTC.

V gene TRBV28 combines with J gene TRBJ2-1; D is unresolved. V shed 8 bases and J shed 4 bases, with 6 bases lying between them. Germline assignment: CDR1 MDHEN and CDR2 SYDVKM. The CDR3 is 11 residues long. In DNA, the CDR3 is TGTGCCAGCTCAGGTTACAATGAGCAGTTCTTC. This translates into CASSGYNEQFF.

The rearrangement uses TRBV7-9 and TRBJ2-7; 7 positions agree with TRBD1. From germline, CDR1 is SEHNR and CDR2 FQNEAQ (reference sequence). The CDR3 covers 14 residues. The J segment lost 0 bases and the V segment lost 5 bases, leaving 4 bases of the junction unmatched. The CDR3 loop reads CASSRQGPSYEQYF. DNA of the CDR3: TGTGCCAGCAGCCGACAGGGCCCCTCCTACGAGCAGTACTTC.

V gene TRBV15 combines with J gene TRBJ2-5; 7 nucleotides match TRBD1. The CDR3 runs to 16 residues. Germline V lookup: CDR1 LNHNV, CDR2 YYDKDF (reference sequence). The trim removed 0 bases at V and 1 base at J, leaving 5 bases unmatched. This chain's CDR3 is CATSRDLGTAQETQYF. CDR3 bases: TGTGCCACCAGCAGAGATCTTGGGACAGCCCAAGAGACCCAGTACTTC.